A selection of T cell receptor beta chains follows, all from one sample in a study of blood T cells in healthy people across ages. TCRdb analysed the 5' RACE reads with MiXCR anew, one entry per CDR3 protein. The data hold a few hundred thousand distinct CDR3 sequences, with 25% to 30% observed a single time. Material for sequencing was blood. These receptors all stem from a woman in her seventies in good health. Both conserved end residues are part of each CDR3. The D gene is left open where the match is weak. Not every row has a clone size; where given, it reads once, few, many or a size class.

>-|TRBJ2-3|TRBV18|-
CASSPARSVYADTQYF
TGTGCCAGCTCACCAGCGCGGTCTGTTTACGCAGATACGCAGTATTTT
>-|TRBJ1-2|TRBV4-3|-
CASSHDRNYGYTF
TGCGCCAGCAGCCACGACAGGAACTATGGCTACACCTTC
>-|TRBJ1-4|TRBV18|few
CASSPNLSEKLFF
TGTGCCAGCTCTCCCAACTTATCTGAAAAACTGTTTTTT
>TRBD2|TRBJ2-3|TRBV30|-
CAWSTGLSTDTQYF
TGTGCCTGGAGCACGGGACTATCGACAGATACGCAGTATTTT
>-|TRBJ2-1|TRBV20-1|-
CSASSGAKQFF
TGCAGTGCTAGTTCGGGGGCCAAGCAGTTCTTC
>-|TRBJ1-5|TRBV6-2/TRBV6-3|-
CASSAGSNQPQHF
TGTGCCAGCAGTGCAGGTAGCAATCAGCCCCAGCATTTT
>-|TRBJ2-7|TRBV4-3|-
CANSPDPATYEQYF
TGCGCCAACAGCCCCGACCCTGCAACCTACGAGCAGTACTTC
>TRBD1|TRBJ2-1|TRBV7-2|-
CASLSDRASNEQFF
TGTGCCAGCCTGTCGGACAGGGCCTCCAATGAGCAGTTCTTC
>TRBD1|TRBJ2-1|TRBV18|few
CASSPALDRGRGNEQFF
TGTGCCAGCTCACCAGCCCTGGACAGGGGAAGGGGGAATGAGCAGTTCTTC
>TRBD1|TRBJ1-1|TRBV20-1|many
CSAPPVGTGEAFF
TGCAGTGCCCCCCCGGTCGGGACAGGGGAAGCTTTCTTT
>TRBD1|TRBJ1-2|TRBV20-1|-
CSARYRGFGGYTF
TGCAGTGCGCGATACAGGGGGTTTGGTGGCTACACCTTC
>-|TRBJ2-3|TRBV6-5|-
CASSRLGPGGDTQYF
TGTGCCAGCAGCCGCCTTGGCCCCGGCGGCGATACGCAGTATTTT
>-|TRBJ1-2|TRBV6-6|-
CASSSSRGAEGYTF
-
>-|TRBJ2-6|TRBV27|-
CASSFGGHAGANVLTF
TGTGCCAGCAGTTTCGGGGGGCACGCTGGGGCCAACGTCCTGACTTTC